These 4 T cell receptor beta chains share one sample of origin, sequenced in a study of cytomegalovirus exposure and HLA in healthy donors. 13 Jbeta primers and 60 Vbeta primers were used for the PCR. The protocol was immunoSEQ multiplex PCR, while the TCRdb copy is restricted to in-frame clones and leaves out a portion. This sample has approximately 120,000 clones; 70% to 80% occur once, and the top ten carry approximately 1.2%. Sequenced sample: PBMCs. These receptors came from a man aged 45-60 years in good health and CMV-seronegative.

V and J are TRBV10-3 and TRBJ2-2; D possibly corresponds to TRBD1 (5 bases). The CDR3 spans 16 residues. With 3 bases removed from V and 3 bases from J, the gap between germline ends came to 14 bases. Germline V gene lookup returns CDR1 ENHRY and CDR2 SYGVKD. CDR3 loop: CAISERGVADTGELFF. CDR3 nucleotide sequence: TGTGCCATCAGTGAAAGGGGCGTAGCTGACACCGGGGAGCTGTTTTTT.

The chain has TRBV27 and TRBJ1-5; D ambiguous. The V end lost 0 bases, the J end lost 7 bases, and 19 bases lay between the germline ends. The CDR3 loop spans 17 amino acids. Germline CDR1 reads MNHEY; CDR2 reads SMNVEV (reference sequence). CDR3 residues: CASSLSPDIGSGQPQHF. The CDR3 nucleotides read TGTGCCAGCAGTTTATCGCCAGACATAGGGTCGGGGCAGCCCCAGCATTTT.

The chain joins TRBV4-1 to TRBJ2-1, with D possibly TRBD1 on 6 matching bases. CDR3 length: 18 amino acids. Deletions cut 0 bases from V and 4 bases from J, with 19 bases between. The germline V gene has CDR1 MGHRA and CDR2 YSYEKL. DNA for the CDR3: TGCGCCAGCAGCCAAGAAACGAGACAGTCAGGACAGTACAATGAGCAGTTCTTC. This encodes CASSQETRQSGQYNEQFF.

CDR3 sequence (DNA): TGCGCCAGCTCGAGAGGCGGAAACTACGAGCAGTACTTC. The encoded protein is CASSRGGNYEQYF. The rearrangement joins TRBV4-1 to TRBJ2-7; D is unclear. The CDR3 runs to 13 residues. CDR1 and CDR2 from the germline V gene are MGHRA and YSYEKL. Trimming pared 8 bases from V and 3 bases from J, leaving 14 bases between.